The 9 T cell receptor beta chains reported below all come from one sample, sequenced in a study of T cell responses to AZD1222 COVID-19 vaccine. TCRdb keeps only in-frame clones here, not all; method: immunoSEQ multiplex PCR. The repertoire consists of fewer than 95,000 clones, with approximately 89% occurring once and the leading ten covering about 5.5%. This material consisted of peripheral blood, taken 28 days after the second AZD1222 dose. These receptors were taken from an adult who received the AZD1222 COVID-19 vaccine.

DNA of the CDR3: TGTGCCAGCAGCTGGACCCCCGGCGCAGATACGCAGTATTTT. Translating gives CASSWTPGADTQYF. The chain has TRBV7-3 and TRBJ2-3; D gene unclear. Germline V gives CDR1 SGHTA, CDR2 FQGTGA. This CDR3 spans 14 amino acids. With 4 bases removed from V and 4 bases from J, the gap between germline ends came to 12 bases.

The rearrangement joins TRBV3-1 (or the pseudogene TRBV3-2) to TRBJ2-2; tentatively, D is TRBD2 (6 bases). The V and J ends lost 7 bases and 6 bases respectively, with 18 bases between them. This CDR3 is built from 15 residues. Germline CDR1 is LGHDT and CDR2 is YNNKEL (reference sequence). The CDR3 reads CASTPGAGSAGELFF. The CDR3 nucleotides read TGTGCCAGCACCCCCGGTGCGGGGAGCGCCGGGGAGCTGTTTTTT.

The sample holds a few counts of this clone. CDR3 DNA: TGTGCCAGCAGCTTTGGGGATAATTCACCCCTCCACTTT. It specifies CASSFGDNSPLHF. The chain uses TRBV7-9 and TRBJ1-6; D is unresolved. This CDR3 is 13 amino acids long. The germline V gene encodes CDR1 SEHNR and CDR2 FQNEAQ (reference sequence). The V end lost 3 bases, the J end lost 5 bases, and 5 bases lay between the germline ends. Full variable domain (remainder filled in from reference TRBV7-9 and TRBJ1-6): DTGVSQNPRHKITKRGQNVTFRCDPISEHNRLYWYRQTLGQGPEFLTYFQNEAQLEKSRLLSDRFSAERPKGSFSTLEIQRTEQGDSAMYLCASSFGDNSPLHFGNGTRLTVT.

The chain links TRBV7-2 to TRBJ1-2; D ambiguous. The CDR3 sequence is 13 residues long. Germline CDR1 is SGHTA and CDR2 is FQGNSA. Between the trimmed V and J ends, which lost 0 bases and 3 bases, there was a span of 5 bases. CDR3 residues: CASSLAADYGYTF. Here the CDR3 DNA reads TGTGCCAGCAGCTTAGCGGCAGACTATGGCTACACCTTC. Full variable domain (remainder filled in from reference TRBV7-2 and TRBJ1-2): GAGVSQSPSNKVTEKGKDVELRCDPISGHTALYWYRQSLGQGLEFLIYFQGNSAPDKSGLPSDRFSAERTGGSVSTLTIQRTQQEDSAVYLCASSLAADYGYTFGSGTRLTVV.

CDR3 sequence reads: CASRRGDNQPQHF. In nucleotides, the CDR3 is TGTGCCAGCAGGAGGGGGGACAATCAGCCCCAGCATTTT. This sequence joins TRBV25-1 and TRBJ1-5; D might be TRBD1 (6 bases). Trimming removed 6 bases from V and 3 bases from J, with 9 bases in between. Germline-derived CDR1 and CDR2 are MGHDK and SYGVNS. There are 13 residues in the CDR3.

This clone was seen a single time. The J gene is TRBJ2-2, the V gene TRBV10-2, with unresolved D. The V end was cut by 8 bases, the J end by 6 bases, with 16 bases between. The CDR3 spans 14 residues. The germline V gene encodes CDR1 WSHSY and CDR2 SAAADI. CDR3 in amino acids: CASRVGGSAGELFF. The CDR3 DNA sequence: TGCGCCAGCCGTGTGGGTGGAAGCGCCGGGGAGCTGTTTTTT.

The chain is built from TRBV7-9 and TRBJ1-3, with TRBD1 matching over 7 bases. Germline trimming cut 4 bases from V and 0 bases from J; bases unmatched to any gene: 12. There are 18 residues in the CDR3. The germline V gene encodes CDR1 SEHNR and CDR2 FQNEAQ (reference sequence). The CDR3 region has the DNA TGTGCCAGCAGCTCGACTAGAGACAGGGCATACTCTGGAAACACCATATATTTT. Its protein product is CASSSTRDRAYSGNTIYF.

This rearrangement joins TRBV2 to TRBJ1-1; no clear D gene. Between the trimmed V and J ends, which lost 7 bases and 1 base, there was a span of 1 base. Germline CDR1 is SNHLY and CDR2 is FYNNEI. CDR3 size: 10 residues. CDR3 residues: CASKNTEAFF. In nucleotides, the CDR3 is TGTGCCAGCAAGAACACTGAAGCTTTCTTT.

The gene calls are TRBV29-1 and TRBJ1-2; 9 bases agree with TRBD1. The CDR3 is 12 residues long. The germline gives CDR1 SQVTM, CDR2 ANQGSEA. The V segment lost 3 bases and the J segment 5 bases; nucleotides outside the gene matches: 1. Here the CDR3 reads CSVEDRGYGYTF. For the CDR3, the DNA is TGCAGCGTTGAGGACAGGGGATATGGCTACACCTTC.